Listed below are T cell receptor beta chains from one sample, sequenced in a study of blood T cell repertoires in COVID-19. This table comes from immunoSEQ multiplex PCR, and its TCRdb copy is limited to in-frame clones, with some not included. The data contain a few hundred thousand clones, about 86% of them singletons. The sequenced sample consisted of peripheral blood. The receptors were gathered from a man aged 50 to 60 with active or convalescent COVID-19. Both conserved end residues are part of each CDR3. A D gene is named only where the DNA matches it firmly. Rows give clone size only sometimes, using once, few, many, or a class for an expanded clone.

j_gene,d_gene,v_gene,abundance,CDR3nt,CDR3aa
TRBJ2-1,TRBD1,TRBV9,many,TGTGCCAGCAGCGTACTGGGACAGGACAATGAGCAGTTCTTC,CASSVLGQDNEQFF
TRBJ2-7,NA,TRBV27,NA,TGTGCCAGCAGTTTATCGTGGCAGGGTAACGAGCAGTACTTC,CASSLSWQGNEQYF
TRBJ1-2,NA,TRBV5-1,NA,TGCGCCAGCAGCTTCGGGGAAACCTATGGCTACACCTTC,CASSFGETYGYTF
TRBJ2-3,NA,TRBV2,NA,TGTGCCAGCTTCCGGATGCGGAACACAGATACGCAGTATTTT,CASFRMRNTDTQYF
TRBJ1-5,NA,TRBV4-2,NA,TGTGCCAGCAGCCAAGATGGTTTGGCATCGGGGCCCCAGCATTTT,CASSQDGLASGPQHF
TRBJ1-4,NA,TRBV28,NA,TGTGCCAGCACAGGGCGGCCTAATGAAAAACTGTTTTTT,CASTGRPNEKLFF
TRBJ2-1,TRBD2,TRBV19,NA,TGTGCCAGTAGTATCGGGACTAGGGACTACAATGAGCAGTTCTTC,CASSIGTRDYNEQFF
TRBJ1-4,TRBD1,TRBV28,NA,TGTGCCACCACCGTAGGGACAGGCTCTGAAAAACTGTTTTTT,CATTVGTGSEKLFF
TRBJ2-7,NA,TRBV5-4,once,TGTGCCAGCAAGTGGGCAGGGTCTCTACAGGAGCAGTACTTC,CASKWAGSLQEQYF
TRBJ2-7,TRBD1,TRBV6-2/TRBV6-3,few,TGTGCCAGCAGTTGGGACAGCTCCTACGAGCAGTACTTC,CASSWDSSYEQYF
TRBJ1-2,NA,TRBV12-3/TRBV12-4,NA,TGTGCCAGCAGTACAAGGGCAGGGGATGGCTACACCTTC,CASSTRAGDGYTF
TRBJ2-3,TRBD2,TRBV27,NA,TGTGCCAGCATAGCGGGAGACGGGGATACGCAGTATTTT,CASIAGDGDTQYF
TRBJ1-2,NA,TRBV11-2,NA,TGTGCCAGCAGCTCCCTGACAGGAGGCTATGGCTACACCTTC,CASSSLTGGYGYTF
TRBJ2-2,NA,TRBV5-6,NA,TGTGCCAGCAGCTTGGTCGCTAGCGAGCCGGTGGCCGGGGAGCTGTTTTTT,CASSLVASEPVAGELFF
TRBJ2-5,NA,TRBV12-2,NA,TGTGCAAGTCGGCCCCGAACCGGGACAGAAGAGACCCAGTACTTC,CASRPRTGTEETQYF
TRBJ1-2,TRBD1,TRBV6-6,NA,TGTGCCAGCAGATACCAACCGGGACAGGGAAAAGATGGCTACACCTTC,CASRYQPGQGKDGYTF
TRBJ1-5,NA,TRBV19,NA,TGTGCCAGTACCCCAATAAGCGGGACGGGGCAGCCCCAGCATTTT,CASTPISGTGQPQHF
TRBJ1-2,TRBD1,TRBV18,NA,TGTGCCAGCTCTCCCCAAGGACAGGGAGGCTATGGCTACACCTTC,CASSPQGQGGYGYTF
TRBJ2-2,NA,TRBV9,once,TGTGCCAGCAGCGTGCGGGGATGGGACACCGGGGAGCTGTTTTTT,CASSVRGWDTGELFF
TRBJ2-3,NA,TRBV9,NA,TGTGCCAGCAGCGTAGGGTCTATCACAGATACGCAGTATTTT,CASSVGSITDTQYF
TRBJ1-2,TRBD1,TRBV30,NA,TGTGCCTGGAGTGTACAAGTGCTTCAGGGGGTCGGCTACACCTTC,CAWSVQVLQGVGYTF
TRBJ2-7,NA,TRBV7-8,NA,TGTGCCAGCAGCTTGACAGCCTACGAGCAGTACTTC,CASSLTAYEQYF
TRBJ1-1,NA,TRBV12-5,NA,TGTGCTAGTGGTGGCACCCGGGGTGAAGCTTTCTTT,CASGGTRGEAFF
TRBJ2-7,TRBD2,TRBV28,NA,TGTGCCAGCAGTTCTTCCTCTCATAGCGGGAGTTACGAGCAGTACTTC,CASSSSSHSGSYEQYF
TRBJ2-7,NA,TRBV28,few,TGTGCCACCTCAGAAGGGTACCAGGGGGGCTACGAGCAGTACTTC,CATSEGYQGGYEQYF
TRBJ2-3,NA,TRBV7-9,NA,TGTGCCAGCAGCTTAGTTGGCGGGGATACGCAGTATTTT,CASSLVGGDTQYF
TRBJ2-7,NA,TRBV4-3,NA,TGCGCCAGCAGCCAAGGCGGGGCCTACGAGCAGTACTTC,CASSQGGAYEQYF
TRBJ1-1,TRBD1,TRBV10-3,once,TGTGCCATCGGAGGGACAGGGGACATGAACACTGAAGCTTTCTTT,CAIGGTGDMNTEAFF
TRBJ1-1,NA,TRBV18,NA,TGTGCCAGCTCAACTATTTCTACTGAAGCTTTCTTT,CASSTISTEAFF
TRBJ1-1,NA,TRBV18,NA,TGTGCCAGCTCACCCTCGACGGGGACTGAAGCTTTCTTT,CASSPSTGTEAFF
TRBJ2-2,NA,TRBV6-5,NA,TGTGCCAGCCTCGGAGGGCCCGGGGAGCTGTTTTTT,CASLGGPGELFF
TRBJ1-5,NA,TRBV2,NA,TGTGCCAGCAGCTTGACACGTTCTCGTTTTAATAGCAATCAGCCCCAGCATTTT,CASSLTRSRFNSNQPQHF
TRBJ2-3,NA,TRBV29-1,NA,TGCAGCGTTGGTCCTAGCACAGATACGCAGTATTTT,CSVGPSTDTQYF
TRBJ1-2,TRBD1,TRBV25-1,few,TGTGCCAGCAGTGGGGGACAGGGCATGGGTGGCTACACCTTC,CASSGGQGMGGYTF
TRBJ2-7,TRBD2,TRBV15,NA,TGTGCCACCAGCAGAAGCGGGAGGGCCCAGCAGTACTTC,CATSRSGRAQQYF
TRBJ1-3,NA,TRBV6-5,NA,TGTGCCAGCAGGGGACTTTCGGGAAACACCATATATTTT,CASRGLSGNTIYF
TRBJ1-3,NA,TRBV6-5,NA,TGTGCCAGCAGCCTTGAGGGATCTGGAAACACCATATATTTT,CASSLEGSGNTIYF
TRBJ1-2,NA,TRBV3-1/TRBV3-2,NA,TGTGCCAGCAGCCAAGTTCAGGGGATGGGGTACACCTTC,CASSQVQGMGYTF
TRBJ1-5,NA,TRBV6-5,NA,TGTGCCAGCCGGGGAGGGACTTTTAGCAATCAGCCCCAGCATTTT,CASRGGTFSNQPQHF
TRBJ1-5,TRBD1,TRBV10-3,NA,TGTGCCATCAGTGAAGGGACAGACTATCAGCCCCAGCATTTT,CAISEGTDYQPQHF
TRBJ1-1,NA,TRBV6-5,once,TGTGCCAGCAGTTACTCCGCGGCGATGAACACTGAAGCTTTCTTT,CASSYSAAMNTEAFF
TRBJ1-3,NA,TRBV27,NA,TGTGCCAGCAGTTTAACGAGGGTAGCTGGAAACACCATATATTTT,CASSLTRVAGNTIYF
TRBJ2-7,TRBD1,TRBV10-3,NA,TGTGCCATCAGTGAGTCGCGACAGGGGAAGAGCTCCTACGAGCAGTACTTC,CAISESRQGKSSYEQYF
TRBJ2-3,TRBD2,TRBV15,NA,TGTGCCACCAGCAGAGATCCAGCGGGAGTCGTGGGTACGCAGTATTTT,CATSRDPAGVVGTQYF
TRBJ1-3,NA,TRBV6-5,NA,TGTGCCAGCAGTTACAACCTCGGGTCCTCTGGAAACACCATATATTTT,CASSYNLGSSGNTIYF
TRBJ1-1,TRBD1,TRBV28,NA,TGTGCCAGCAGGACAGGGGGCGTGGGGAACACTGAAGCTTTCTTT,CASRTGGVGNTEAFF
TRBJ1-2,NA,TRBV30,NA,TGTGCCTGGAGTCCTCGCCCAGGGTTGAGCTATGGCTACACCTTC,CAWSPRPGLSYGYTF
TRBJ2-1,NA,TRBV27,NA,TGTGCCAGCAGTTTATCATCACTAGTCAATGAGCAGTTCTTC,CASSLSSLVNEQFF
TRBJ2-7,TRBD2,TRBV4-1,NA,TGCGCCAGCAGCCAAGAAGGACTAGCGGGAGAGGAGCAGTACTTC,CASSQEGLAGEEQYF
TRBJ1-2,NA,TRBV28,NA,TGTGCCAGCATCCCCTCGGGGGGCAACTATGGCTACACCTTC,CASIPSGGNYGYTF
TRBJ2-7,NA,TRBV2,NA,TGTGCCAGCAGCGGGAACGAGCAGTACTTC,CASSGNEQYF
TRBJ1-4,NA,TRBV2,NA,TGTGCCAGCAGTGAGGAGGTCGGGGGGGAAAAACTGTTTTTT,CASSEEVGGEKLFF
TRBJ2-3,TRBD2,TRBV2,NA,TGTGCCAGCAGGACTCCCGCCAGCGGGGGGGGTACAGATACGCAGTATTTT,CASRTPASGGGTDTQYF
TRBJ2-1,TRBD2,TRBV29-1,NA,TGCAGCGTTATGACTAGCGGGAGCTACAATGAGCAGTTCTTC,CSVMTSGSYNEQFF
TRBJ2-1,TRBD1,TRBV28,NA,TGTGCCAGCAGTACCACGAGAGGGACAGGGGGTTACAATGAGCAGTTCTTC,CASSTTRGTGGYNEQFF
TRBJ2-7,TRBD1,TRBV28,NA,TGTGCCAGCAGTTTCGTCGAGGGGGCCTCCTACGAGCAGTACTTC,CASSFVEGASYEQYF
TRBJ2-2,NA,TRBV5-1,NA,TGCGCCAGCAGCTTGGCCGGACTTGGAACGAACACCGGGGAGCTGTTTTTT,CASSLAGLGTNTGELFF
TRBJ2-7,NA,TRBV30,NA,TGTGCCTGGAGGCCCCTCAGGGGGGAGTCCTACGAGCAGTACTTC,CAWRPLRGESYEQYF